Following are 4 T cell receptor beta chains from one sample sequenced in a study of OX40 agonist ivuxolimab in advanced cancers. Measured with immunoSEQ multiplex PCR; TCRdb has only the in-frame clones, and not every one. Here the sample spans 70,000 to 95,000 clones, about 84% being singletons. The material sequenced was CD4+ or CD8+ T cells sorted from blood, taken in a trial of the OX40 agonist ivuxolimab. All receptors come from an adult with an advanced solid tumor such as melanoma, head and neck, liver or kidney cancer.

The rearrangement uses TRBV18 and TRBJ1-1; TRBD1 might be the D (5 bases). CDR1 is KGHSH, CDR2 LQKENI, per germline. This CDR3 is 13 amino acids long. The V end lost 6 bases, the J end lost 5 bases, and 13 bases lay between the germline ends. CDR3 in amino acids: CASSPIGGTEAFF. The CDR3 DNA reads TGTGCCAGCTCTCCGATTGGGGGGACTGAAGCTTTCTTT.

This clone turned up a few times. This chain connects TRBV9 to TRBJ2-2, with 7 bases fitting TRBD1. This CDR3 has 14 amino acids. In germline, CDR1 is SGDLS, CDR2 YYNGEE. The J segment lost 6 bases and the V segment lost 2 bases, leaving 4 bases of the junction unmatched. The CDR3 sequence: CASSVHTGAGELFF. CDR3 DNA sequence: TGTGCCAGCAGCGTTCACACAGGGGCCGGGGAGCTGTTTTTT.

This chain uses TRBV7-8 with TRBJ2-1; TRBD2 matches 11 bases. Looked up from germline, CDR1 is SGHVS and CDR2 is FQNEAQ. This CDR3 contains 16 residues. Germline trimming cut 5 bases from V and 7 bases from J; bases unmatched to any gene: 10. The CDR3 DNA sequence: TGTGCCAGCAGCCCCCGTACTAGCGGGAGCAAAAATGAGCAGTTCTTC. Translation gives CASSPRTSGSKNEQFF.

V usage is TRBV7-9 and J usage is TRBJ1-1; a possible D gene is TRBD1 (5 bases). The CDR3 spans 13 residues. Trimming removed 4 bases from V and 3 bases from J, with 9 bases in between. Germline CDR1 and CDR2: SEHNR and FQNEAQ (reference sequence). This chain's CDR3 is CASSSQGDTEAFF. DNA for the CDR3: TGTGCCAGCAGCTCCCAAGGGGACACTGAAGCTTTCTTT.